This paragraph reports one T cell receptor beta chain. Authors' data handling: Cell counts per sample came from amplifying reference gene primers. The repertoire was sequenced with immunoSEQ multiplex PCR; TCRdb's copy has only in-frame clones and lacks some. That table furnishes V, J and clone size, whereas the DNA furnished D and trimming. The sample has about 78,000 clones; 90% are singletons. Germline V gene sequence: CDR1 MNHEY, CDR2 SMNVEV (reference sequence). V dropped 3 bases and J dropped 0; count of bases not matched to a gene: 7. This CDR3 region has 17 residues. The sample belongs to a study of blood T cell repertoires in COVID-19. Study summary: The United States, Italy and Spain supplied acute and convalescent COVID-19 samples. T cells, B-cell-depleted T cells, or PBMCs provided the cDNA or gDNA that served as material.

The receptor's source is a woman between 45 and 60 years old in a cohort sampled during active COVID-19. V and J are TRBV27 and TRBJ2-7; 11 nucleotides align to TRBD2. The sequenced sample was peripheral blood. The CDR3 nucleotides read TGTGCCAGCAGTTTTCGACTAGCGGGGACAAGCTCCTACGAGCAGTACTTC. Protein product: CASSFRLAGTSSYEQYF.